This TCR beta chain was observed in a study of blood T cell repertoires in COVID-19. The data were produced by immunoSEQ multiplex PCR, yet TCRdb's version contains in-frame clones alone and is incomplete. The data show approximately 260,000 clones, with 70% to 90% seen just once and roughly 11% held by the top ten. The CDR3 is made up of 14 amino acids. With 2 bases removed from V and 6 bases from J, the gap between germline ends came to 11 bases. The germline gives CDR1 MDHEN, CDR2 SYDVKM. Material for sequencing was peripheral blood. This clonotype originated in a woman aged 70-85 years with acute or convalescent COVID-19. The V call is TRBV28, the J call TRBJ1-5; D not certain. CDR3: CASSLNHRSQPQHF. In nucleotides, the CDR3 is TGTGCCAGCAGTTTAAATCATCGGAGTCAGCCCCAGCATTTT.